The 6 T cell receptor beta chains below come from one sample, sequenced in a study of T cells in localized non-small cell lung cancer. The data were produced by immunoSEQ multiplex PCR, yet TCRdb's version contains in-frame clones alone and is incomplete. The table includes some 14,000 clones, approximately 28% detected once. The sample was lung tumor tissue, taken before any cancer treatment. The source of these receptors is a female donor of 60 years or more with stage I lung adenocarcinoma.

This clone has just a few counts. The chain combines TRBV4-1 with TRBJ1-2; D not resolved. With 0 bases removed from V and 3 bases from J, the gap between germline ends came to 14 bases. Germline CDR1 and CDR2: MGHRA and YSYEKL. The CDR3 totals 16 residues. DNA of the CDR3: TGCGCCAGCAGCCAAGATTACGACGTCGGGGACTATGGCTACACCTTC. Its translation: CASSQDYDVGDYGYTF.

The V call is TRBV11-3, the J call TRBJ1-1; D call uncertain. V was clipped by 3 bases and J by 0 bases, with 11 bases between them. Germline-derived CDR1 and CDR2 are SGHNT and YENEEA. The CDR3 extends over 15 amino acids. In DNA, the CDR3 is TGTGCCAGCAGCTTTAGAAGGTCCATGAACACTGAAGCTTTCTTT. It is translated as CASSFRRSMNTEAFF.

This clone has ten or more counts. This chain links TRBV6-8 with TRBJ1-1; no definite D call. Germline CDR1 reads MNHGY; CDR2 reads SAAAGT. Trimming pared 0 bases from V and 1 base from J, leaving 15 bases between. This CDR3 region has 17 residues. This CDR3 reads CASSYSWEWRGNTEAFF. In DNA form, the CDR3 reads TGTGCCAGCAGTTACTCGTGGGAATGGCGGGGGAACACTGAAGCTTTCTTT.

The chain couples TRBV19 to TRBJ2-3; perhaps TRBD2 as D (6 bases). CDR1 LNHDA and CDR2 SQIVND come from the germline V gene (reference sequence). The CDR3 has 16 amino acids. Trimming took 10 bases from V and 2 from J, leaving 22 bases between them. CDR3 sequence: CATRMAGPASTDTQYF. CDR3 DNA sequence: TGTGCCACCCGGATGGCGGGACCCGCCTCCACAGATACGCAGTATTTT. Full variable domain (outside the CDR3, taken from reference TRBV19 and TRBJ2-3): DGGITQSPKYLFRKEGQNVTLSCEQNLNHDAMYWYRQDPGQGLRLIYYSQIVNDFQKGDIAEGYSVSREKKESFPLTVTSAQKNPTAFYLCATRMAGPASTDTQYFGPGTRLTVL.

The rearrangement uses TRBV18 and TRBJ2-3; the match to TRBD1 covers 7 bases. CDR3 length: 15 residues. V dropped 5 bases and J dropped 0; count of bases not matched to a gene: 5. The germline gives CDR1 KGHSH, CDR2 LQKENI. CDR3 protein: CASSSYRGSTDTQYF. The CDR3 region has the DNA TGTGCCAGCTCATCCTACAGGGGAAGCACAGATACGCAGTATTTT.

This rearrangement joins TRBV14 to TRBJ1-5; D is perhaps TRBD1 (6 bases). This CDR3 comprises 13 residues. Trimming pared 3 bases from V and 9 bases from J, leaving 12 bases between. In germline, CDR1 is SGHDN, CDR2 FVKESK. The CDR3 coding sequence is TGTGCCAGCAGCCATGATTTACAGGGGCCCCAGCATTTT. This gives the protein CASSHDLQGPQHF.